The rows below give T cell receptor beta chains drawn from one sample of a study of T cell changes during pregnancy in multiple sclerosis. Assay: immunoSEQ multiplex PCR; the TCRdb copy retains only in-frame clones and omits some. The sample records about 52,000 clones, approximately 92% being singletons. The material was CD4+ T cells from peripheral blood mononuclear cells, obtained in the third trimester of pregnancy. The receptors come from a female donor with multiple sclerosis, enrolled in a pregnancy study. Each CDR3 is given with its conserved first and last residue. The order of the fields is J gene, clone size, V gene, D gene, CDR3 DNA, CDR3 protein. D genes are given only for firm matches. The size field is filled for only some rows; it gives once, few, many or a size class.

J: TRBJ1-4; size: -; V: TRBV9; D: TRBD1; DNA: TGTGCCAGCAGCGTAGGGGGACAGGGGGCGAATGAAAAACTGTTTTTT; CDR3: CASSVGGQGANEKLFF
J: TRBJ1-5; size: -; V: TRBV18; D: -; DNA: TGTGCCAGCTCCCACAGGGATAGCAATCAGCCCCAGCATTTT; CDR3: CASSHRDSNQPQHF
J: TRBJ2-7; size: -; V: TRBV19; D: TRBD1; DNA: TGTGCCAGTAGTGGTACGGGACAGGGGGCGGTCGAGCAGTACTTC; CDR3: CASSGTGQGAVEQYF
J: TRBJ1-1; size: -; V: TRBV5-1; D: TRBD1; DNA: TGCGCCAGCAGTTTACAGGGGACCGAAGCTTTCTTT; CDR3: CASSLQGTEAFF
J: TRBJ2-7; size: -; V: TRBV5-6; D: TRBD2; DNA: TGTGCCAGCAGCTTGGAAGCTAGCGGGCACAACGAGCAGTACTTC; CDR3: CASSLEASGHNEQYF
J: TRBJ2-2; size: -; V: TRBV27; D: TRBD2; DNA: TGTGCCAGCAGCCGGACTAGCGTTAATTCCGGGGAGCTGTTTTTT; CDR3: CASSRTSVNSGELFF
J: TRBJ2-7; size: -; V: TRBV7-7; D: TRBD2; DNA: TGTGCCAGCAGCTTAGGGGGGGGTATAAACGAGCAGTACTTC; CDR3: CASSLGGGINEQYF
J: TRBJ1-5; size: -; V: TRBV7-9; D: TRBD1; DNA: TGTGCCAGCAGCTCCTGGACAGGAGGGGACCAGCCCCAGCATTTT; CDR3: CASSSWTGGDQPQHF
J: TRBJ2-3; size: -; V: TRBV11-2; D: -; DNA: TGTGCCAGCAGCTTTTGGTTCGGAGGAGGAGATACGCAGTATTTT; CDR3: CASSFWFGGGDTQYF
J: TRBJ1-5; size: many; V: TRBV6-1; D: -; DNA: TGTGCCAGCAGGGACAGTCCGGAATTGCCCCAGCATTTT; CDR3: CASRDSPELPQHF
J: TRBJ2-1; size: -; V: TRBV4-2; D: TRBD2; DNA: TGTGCCAGCAGCCAAGATCCCGCTAGCGGGGGGATCAAGCAGTTCTTC; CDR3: CASSQDPASGGIKQFF
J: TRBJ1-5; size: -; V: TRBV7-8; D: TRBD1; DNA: TGTGCCAGCAGCTCGAATCTAGGACAGGAGCATTTT; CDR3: CASSSNLGQEHF
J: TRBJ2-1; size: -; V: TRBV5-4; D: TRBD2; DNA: TGTGCCAGCAGAAGAGATAGCGGGGGGTACAATGAGCAGTTCTTC; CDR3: CASRRDSGGYNEQFF
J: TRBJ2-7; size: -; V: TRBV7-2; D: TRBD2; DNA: TGTGCCAGCAGCCGCACATTGCAGGGCGGGGGACCATCCTACGAGCAGTACTTC; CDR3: CASSRTLQGGGPSYEQYF
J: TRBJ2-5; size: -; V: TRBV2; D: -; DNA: TGTGCCAGCAGGAAGAGGGGGGGGGACCAAGAGACCCAGTACTTC; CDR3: CASRKRGGDQETQYF
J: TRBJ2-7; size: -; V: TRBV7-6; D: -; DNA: TGTGCCAGCAGCTTCGGGTCGGAGACCTACGAGCAGTACTTC; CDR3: CASSFGSETYEQYF
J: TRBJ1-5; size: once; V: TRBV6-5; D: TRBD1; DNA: TGTGCCAGCAGTAAACGGGACAGGGTTGGGACCCAGCATTTT; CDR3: CASSKRDRVGTQHF
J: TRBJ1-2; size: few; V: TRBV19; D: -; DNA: TGTGCCAGTAGTAGCGGGAACTATGGCTACACCTTC; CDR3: CASSSGNYGYTF
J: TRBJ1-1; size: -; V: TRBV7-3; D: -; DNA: TGTGCCAGCAGCCCTACGACAGGCGCGGGTCGGGGCACTGAAGCTTTCTTT; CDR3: CASSPTTGAGRGTEAFF
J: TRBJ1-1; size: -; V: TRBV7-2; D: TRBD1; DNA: TGTGCCAGCAGCTTAGCAGGAGGACAGGGGGCTGAAGCTTTCTTT; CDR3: CASSLAGGQGAEAFF
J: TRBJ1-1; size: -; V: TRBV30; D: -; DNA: TGTGCCTGGAACCTAGGGGGTGGCACTGAAGCTTTCTTT; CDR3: CAWNLGGGTEAFF
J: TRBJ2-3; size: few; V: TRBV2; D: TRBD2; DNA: TGTGCCAGCAAGGGACTATCCACAGATACGCAGTATTTT; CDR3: CASKGLSTDTQYF
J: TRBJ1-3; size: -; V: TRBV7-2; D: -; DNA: TGTGCCAGCAGCTTAGTGCCCTTACAGGGAACCTCTGGAAACACCATATATTTT; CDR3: CASSLVPLQGTSGNTIYF
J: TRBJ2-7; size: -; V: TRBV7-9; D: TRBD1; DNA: TGTGCCAGCAGCCCGATGACGACAGGGAACGAGCAGTACTTC; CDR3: CASSPMTTGNEQYF
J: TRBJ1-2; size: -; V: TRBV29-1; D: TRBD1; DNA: TGCAGCGTTGCAAGGACAGGGGGCGATGGCTACACCTTC; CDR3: CSVARTGGDGYTF
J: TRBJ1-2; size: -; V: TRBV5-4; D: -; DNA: TGTGCCAGCAGCTTGGACGGGTTTAATGGCTACACCTTC; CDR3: CASSLDGFNGYTF
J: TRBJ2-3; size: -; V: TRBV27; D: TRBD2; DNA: TGTGCCAGCAGTTCCCTCTCGACTAGCGGGAGAGGAGATACGCAGTATTTT; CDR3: CASSSLSTSGRGDTQYF
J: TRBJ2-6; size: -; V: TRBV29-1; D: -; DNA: TGCAGCGTTGAGGGGGGGACAGGGGCCAACGTCCTGACTTTC; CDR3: CSVEGGTGANVLTF
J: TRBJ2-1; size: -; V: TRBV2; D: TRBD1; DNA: TGTGCCAGCAGTGTGGAGACAGGGCGGAATGAGCAGTTCTTC; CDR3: CASSVETGRNEQFF
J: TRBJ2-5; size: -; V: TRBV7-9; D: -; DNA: TGTGCCAGCAGCGACTACAGGGAAGGGGGAGAGACCCAGTACTTC; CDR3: CASSDYREGGETQYF
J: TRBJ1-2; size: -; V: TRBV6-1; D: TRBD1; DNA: TGTGCCAGTGGACAGGTAGAGGGAGGCTACACCTTC; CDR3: CASGQVEGGYTF
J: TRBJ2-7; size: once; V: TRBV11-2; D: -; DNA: TGTGCCAGCAGCTCCCAATTCCGGGATAGAAGACACTACGAGCAGTACTTC; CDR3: CASSSQFRDRRHYEQYF
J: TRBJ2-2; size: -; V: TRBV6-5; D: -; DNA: TGTGCCAGCAGTACAGGGTTAGGGGAGCTGTTTTTT; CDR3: CASSTGLGELFF
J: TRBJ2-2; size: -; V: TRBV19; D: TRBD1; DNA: TGTGCCAGTAGTATAGGGACAGGGGTTCTCACCGGGGAGCTGTTTTTT; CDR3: CASSIGTGVLTGELFF
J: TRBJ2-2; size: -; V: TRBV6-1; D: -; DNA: TGTGCCAGCAGGGTATTCGGGGGAAACGGGGAGCTGTTTTTT; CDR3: CASRVFGGNGELFF
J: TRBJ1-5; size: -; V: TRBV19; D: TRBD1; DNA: TGTGCCAGTAGTAGACAGGGACCCCGGAATCAGCCCCAGCATTTT; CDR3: CASSRQGPRNQPQHF
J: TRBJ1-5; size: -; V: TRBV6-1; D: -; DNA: TGTGCCAGCCGGGGTAGCAATCAGCCCCAGCATTTT; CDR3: CASRGSNQPQHF
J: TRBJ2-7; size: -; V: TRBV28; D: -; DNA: TGTGCCAGCAGTTCCCCGGACGAGCAGTACTTC; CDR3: CASSSPDEQYF
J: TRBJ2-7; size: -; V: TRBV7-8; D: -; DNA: TGTGCCAGCAGCGGGACGCTCGGGACATACAACTCCTACGAGCAGTACTTC; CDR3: CASSGTLGTYNSYEQYF
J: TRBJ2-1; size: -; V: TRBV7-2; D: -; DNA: TGTGCCAGCAGCTCGCCGGGTTACGGTATCTCCTACAATGAGCAGTTCTTC; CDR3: CASSSPGYGISYNEQFF
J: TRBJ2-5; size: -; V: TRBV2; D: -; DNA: TGTGCCAGCAGTGTCGGGGAGACCCAGTACTTC; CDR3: CASSVGETQYF
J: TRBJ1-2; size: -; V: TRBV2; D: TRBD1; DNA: TGTGCCAGCAGGACAGGGACCTATGGCTACACCTTC; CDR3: CASRTGTYGYTF
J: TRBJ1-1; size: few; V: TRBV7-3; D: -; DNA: TGTGCCAGCAGCTTAGGAGGGGACACTGAAGCTTTCTTT; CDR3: CASSLGGDTEAFF
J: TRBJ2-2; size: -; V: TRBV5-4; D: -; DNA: TGTGCCAGCAGCCAAACCGGGTCCCCGAGGACCGGGGAGCTGTTTTTT; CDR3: CASSQTGSPRTGELFF
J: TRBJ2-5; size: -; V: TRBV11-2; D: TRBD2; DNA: TGTGCCGGCAGTTTAATGGGCGGGGGGGCCTCCATCCAAGAGACCCAGTACTTC; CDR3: CAGSLMGGGASIQETQYF
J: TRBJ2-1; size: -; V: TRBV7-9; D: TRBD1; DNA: TGTGCCAGCAGCCGTCACGACAGGGGGAACTACAATGAGCAGTTCTTC; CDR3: CASSRHDRGNYNEQFF
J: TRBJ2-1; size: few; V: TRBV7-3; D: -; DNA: TGTGCCAGCAGCTCCGGACCGGGAGCTGAGCAGTTCTTC; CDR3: CASSSGPGAEQFF
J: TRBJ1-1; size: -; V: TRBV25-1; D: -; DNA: TGTGCCAGCAGTGAGGCCCTCGGCGTTGCGGCTGAAGCTTTCTTT; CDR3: CASSEALGVAAEAFF
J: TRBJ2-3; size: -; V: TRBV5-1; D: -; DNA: TGCGCCAGCAGGGCTGAGGCGGATACGCAGTATTTT; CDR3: CASRAEADTQYF
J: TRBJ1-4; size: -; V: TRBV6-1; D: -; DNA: TGTGCCAGCAGTGAATTTTATCTCAATGAAAAACTGTTTTTT; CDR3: CASSEFYLNEKLFF
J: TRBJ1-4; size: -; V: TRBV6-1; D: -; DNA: TGTGCCAGCAGCCACACAGGGTTAAACGAAAAACTGTTTTTT; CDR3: CASSHTGLNEKLFF
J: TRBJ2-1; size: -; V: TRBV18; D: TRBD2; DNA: TGTGCCAGCTCACCATCCGCCCGGGGGGCCTACAATGAGCAGTTCTTC; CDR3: CASSPSARGAYNEQFF
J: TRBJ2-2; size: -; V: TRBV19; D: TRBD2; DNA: TGTGCCAGTAGCCCTAGCGGAGGCGGGACCGGGGAGCTGTTTTTT; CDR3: CASSPSGGGTGELFF